The 2 T cell receptor beta chains reported below all come from one sample, sequenced in a study of T cell repertoires in cytomegalovirus infection. TCRdb analysed the reads with MiXCR anew, one entry per CDR3 protein. The sample has almost 550,000 distinct CDR3 sequences; about 17% are singletons. The sample was CD8+ T cells from PBMCs. The receptor set was obtained from a human donor in good health (CMV status not recorded). Some clones in this sample may be carry-over from other donors' samples.

The rearrangement uses TRBV7-9 and TRBJ2-5; D remains ambiguous. The germline V gene has CDR1 SEHNR and CDR2 FQNEAQ (reference sequence). V was trimmed by 8 bases and J by 2 bases, leaving 9 bases between them. The CDR3 runs to 12 residues. The CDR3 nucleotides read TGTGCCAGCGAACAGCGACAAGAGACCCAGTACTTC. It translates to CASEQRQETQYF. Full variable domain (missing parts from reference TRBV7-9 and TRBJ2-5): DTGVSQNPRHKITKRGQNVTFRCDPISEHNRLYWYRQTLGQGPEFLTYFQNEAQLEKSRLLSDRFSAERPKGSFSTLEIQRTEQGDSAMYLCASEQRQETQYFGPGTRLLVL.

The chain recombines TRBV5-1 with TRBJ2-1; D may be TRBD1 (6 bases). Germline lookup yields CDR1 SGHRS and CDR2 YFSETQ. V lost 4 bases and J lost 10, with 15 bases in between. The CDR3 is 13 residues long. CDR3: CASSNPPGEEQFF. The CDR3 nucleotides read TGCGCCAGCAGCAACCCCCCAGGGGAAGAGCAGTTCTTC.